What follows are 31 T cell receptor beta chains derived from one specimen sequenced in a study of beta chain features in type 1 diabetes. As every portion of the isolated RNA was reverse transcribed, the sequencing read expressed TCRB transcripts. Clones were sequenced by immunoSEQ multiplex PCR, and TCRdb holds only the in-frame ones, with some missing. This table holds roughly 240,000 clones, 13% to 15% found once. Sequencing was performed on naive CD4+ T cells from blood. The source of these receptors is a middle-aged woman in good health.

This clone was seen a few times. This sequence joins TRBV2 and TRBJ1-5; D gene unclear. Germline CDR1 is SNHLY and CDR2 is FYNNEI. The CDR3 contains 13 residues. V was clipped by 4 bases and J by 7 bases, with 11 bases between them. CDR3: CASSAQRTQPQHF. Written as DNA, the CDR3 is TGTGCCAGCAGTGCACAGAGAACGCAGCCCCAGCATTTT.

This clone was counted a few times. The chain recombines TRBV4-1 with TRBJ2-3; TRBD1 matches at 9 bases. V shed 8 bases and J 0 bases; nucleotides not matched to a gene: 9. This CDR3 is 16 amino acids long. CDR1 MGHRA and CDR2 YSYEKL come from the germline V gene. The CDR3, as DNA: TGCGCCAGCTCACCCGGGACAGGGATTAGCACAGATACGCAGTATTTT. It yields the protein CASSPGTGISTDTQYF.

The chain links TRBV5-1 to TRBJ2-5; D is perhaps TRBD2 (6 bases). CDR3 size: 15 residues. V gave up 4 bases and J gave up 5 bases, with 18 bases separating them. Germline values: CDR1 SGHRS, CDR2 YFSETQ. DNA of the CDR3: TGCGCCAGCAGCCGGGACGGCGGGGTCCGGGAGACCCAGTACTTC. This codes for CASSRDGGVRETQYF.

The rearrangement joins TRBV4-3 to TRBJ1-1, with 8 bases that match TRBD1. Trimming at V came to 2 bases and at J to 1 base, leaving 6 bases not matched to a gene. The germline CDR1 and CDR2 sequences are LGHNA and YSLEER. The CDR3 consists of 16 residues. CDR3: CASSQLTGVGNTEAFF. CDR3 sequence (DNA): TGCGCCAGCAGCCAACTGACAGGGGTTGGGAACACTGAAGCTTTCTTT.

This clone showed up just a few times. Other DNA sequences from this sample encode an identical CDR3 as well. This chain links TRBV9 with TRBJ2-6; D remains ambiguous. Germline CDR1 is SGDLS and CDR2 is YYNGEE. V lost 1 base, J lost 0 bases, and 5 bases lay in between. The CDR3 runs to 15 residues. CDR3 sequence: CASSVSGSGANVLTF. The CDR3, as DNA: TGTGCCAGCAGCGTATCCGGCTCTGGGGCCAACGTCCTGACTTTC.

The sample holds a few counts of this clone. The V gene is TRBV5-1, the J gene TRBJ1-5; 7 bases fit TRBD1. After removal of 1 base from V and 2 bases from J, the junction contained 3 bases not matched to a gene. Germline CDR1 is SGHRS and CDR2 is YFSETQ. The CDR3 runs to 15 residues. The CDR3 sequence is CASSLTTGRNQPQHF. The CDR3 nucleotides read TGCGCCAGCAGCTTGACGACAGGGCGCAATCAGCCCCAGCATTTT.

Written as DNA, the CDR3 is TGTGCCAGCAGCAAAGGGAGGAGAGGCACAGATACGCAGTATTTT. It is translated as CASSKGRRGTDTQYF. V is TRBV5-6 and J is TRBJ2-3; D perhaps matches TRBD2 (6 bases). The germline gives CDR1 SGHDT, CDR2 YYEEEE. There are 15 residues in the CDR3. Between the trimmed V and J ends, which lost 4 bases and 1 base, there was a span of 13 bases.

Concerning this clone itself: A read error may produce the germline difference seen at one junction end. This chain connects TRBV5-8 to TRBJ2-5; TRBD2 might be the D (6 bases). This CDR3 is 16 amino acids long. Germline loops: CDR1 SGHTS, CDR2 YDEGEE. CDR3: CASRLLGGWAQETQYF. The CDR3 nucleotides are TGTGCCAGCCGCTTGCTAGGAGGGTGGGCCCAAGAGACCCAGTACTTC.

This clone was counted between two and nine times. This chain links TRBV7-2 with TRBJ1-4; 8 bases fit TRBD1. CDR1 and CDR2 (germline): SGHTA, FQGNSA. This CDR3 has 15 residues. The V and J ends lost 5 bases and 4 bases, in that order; junction bases with no gene match: 6. CDR3 in amino acids: CASSPGQAYNEKLFF. CDR3 coding DNA: TGTGCCAGCAGCCCGGGACAGGCCTATAATGAAAAACTGTTTTTT.

This clone has a handful of counts. The chain is built from TRBV7-9 and TRBJ1-2; D is possibly TRBD1 (5 bases). The CDR3 totals 14 residues. The ends were cut back, 2 bases at V and 2 bases at J, with 9 bases in the middle. Germline CDR1 and CDR2: SEHNR and FQNEAQ (reference sequence). CDR3 nucleotide sequence: TGTGCCAGCAGCTTAAACAACAGGAACTATGGCTACACCTTC. Translated, it gives CASSLNNRNYGYTF.

This clone was detected a few times. The gene calls are TRBV2 and TRBJ1-1, with 10 bases identical to TRBD1. This CDR3 is 15 amino acids long. Germline CDR1 SNHLY, CDR2 FYNNEI. Losses at the gene ends were 10 bases for V and 0 bases for J; bases not matched to a gene: 8. CDR3 DNA sequence: TGTGCCACAGTCCCGGGACAGGGGATGAACACTGAAGCTTTCTTT. Translating gives CATVPGQGMNTEAFF.

Concerning this clone itself: In the same sample, other DNA sequences code for this CDR3. V gene TRBV5-1 combines with J gene TRBJ2-5; 14 bases are shared with TRBD2. This CDR3 region has 16 residues. V trimming: 4 bases; J trimming: 2 bases; junction bases outside the gene matches: 4. Germline assignment: CDR1 SGHRS and CDR2 YFSETQ. The CDR3 is CASSPGTSGGQETQYF. CDR3 DNA: TGCGCCAGCAGCCCCGGGACTAGCGGGGGACAAGAGACCCAGTACTTC.

The CDR3 reads CASSRTGTQETQYF. In DNA form, the CDR3 reads TGTGCCAGCAGCCGAACGGGGACACAAGAGACCCAGTACTTC. The chain links TRBV6-5 to TRBJ2-5; tentatively, D is TRBD1 (6 bases). V was shortened by 6 bases and J by 2 bases, with 13 bases between the two germline ends. The germline V gene encodes CDR1 MNHEY and CDR2 SVGAGI. There are 14 residues in the CDR3.

The rearrangement links TRBV21-1 to TRBJ1-4; TRBD1, the table's D call, was not compared with the DNA. TRBV21-1 is shown as a pseudogene. The CDR3 sequence is 19 residues long. CDR3 nucleotide sequence: TGTGCCAGCAGCAGGACAGCGGACCCCGTCATCTTTTTTAATGAAAAACTGTTTTTT. This codes for CASSRTADPVIFFNEKLFF.

This clone showed up just a few times. J is TRBJ2-7 and V is TRBV6-6; the D is unclear. The germline gives CDR1 MNHNY, CDR2 SVGAGI (reference sequence). This CDR3 contains 14 residues. V lost 1 base and J 2 bases, leaving 9 bases between the germline ends. The CDR3 coding sequence is TGTGCCAGCAGTTACTTCTCGGTGACCTACGAGCAGTACTTC. Its translation: CASSYFSVTYEQYF.

The rearrangement uses TRBV6-5 and TRBJ1-6; possible D gene TRBD1, 5 bases. V was cut by 6 bases and J by 9 bases, with 18 bases left in between. The CDR3 consists of 15 residues. Germline-derived CDR1 and CDR2 are MNHEY and SVGAGI. The CDR3 nucleotides read TGTGCCAGCAGCCCTCGGGAGCTCGGGGGTTCACCCCTCCACTTT. This sequence encodes CASSPRELGGSPLHF.

This clone was counted between two and nine times. The genes are TRBV6-5 and TRBJ1-1, with D tentatively TRBD1 (6 bases). Germline V lookup: CDR1 MNHEY, CDR2 SVGAGI. There are 14 residues in the CDR3. The V end lost 6 bases, the J end lost 1 base, and 12 bases lay between the germline ends. This CDR3 is CASRDPGQNTEAFF. In nucleotides, the CDR3 is TGTGCCAGCAGGGATCCGGGACAGAACACTGAAGCTTTCTTT.

This clone turned up a few times. The gene calls are TRBV6-6 and TRBJ1-5; D not resolved. The CDR3 runs to 12 residues. The V end lost 2 bases, the J end lost 9 bases, and 8 bases lay between the germline ends. Germline V gene data show CDR1 as MNHNY and CDR2 as SVGAGI (reference sequence). The CDR3 sequence is CASSYPGGPQHF. The CDR3 region has the DNA TGTGCCAGCAGTTACCCTGGAGGGCCCCAGCATTTT.

This chain joins TRBV11-2 and TRBJ1-2; 8 bases align to TRBD1. CDR1 and CDR2 (germline): SGHAT, FQNNGV. This CDR3 region has 14 residues. The ends lost 6 bases at V and 8 bases at J; junction bases unmatched: 11. The CDR3 here is CASRQAGTGPGYTF. CDR3 nucleotide sequence: TGTGCCAGCAGGCAGGCCGGGACAGGACCCGGCTACACCTTC.

This chain links TRBV2 with TRBJ2-2, with D unclear. CDR1 is SNHLY, CDR2 FYNNEI, per germline. Trimming removed 3 bases at V and 5 bases at J, with 7 bases between. The CDR3 extends over 13 amino acids. CDR3 amino acids: CASSDVVTGELFF. In DNA form, the CDR3 reads TGTGCCAGCAGTGATGTAGTTACCGGGGAGCTGTTTTTT.

This clone was observed a handful of times. This chain joins TRBV7-2 and TRBJ1-4, with 7 bases identical to TRBD1. CDR1 and CDR2 from the germline V gene are SGHTA and FQGNSA. The CDR3 has 15 residues. Unmatched junction bases numbered 7, after V lost 5 bases and J lost 4 bases. The CDR3 here is CASSRQGGINEKLFF. The CDR3 region has the DNA TGTGCCAGCAGCCGACAGGGTGGGATTAATGAAAAACTGTTTTTT.

The chain links TRBV10-3 to TRBJ2-7; D might be TRBD1 (6 bases). Trimming pared 7 bases from V and 3 bases from J, leaving 13 bases between. Germline CDR1 is ENHRY and CDR2 is SYGVKD. This CDR3 is built from 13 residues. CDR3 in DNA: TGTGCCATCAATCGACAGGAGGACTACGAGCAGTACTTC. Amino acids: CAINRQEDYEQYF.

This clone has a handful of counts. The J gene is TRBJ1-6, the V gene TRBV7-9; the D is unclear. V lost 5 bases and J 0 bases, leaving 14 bases between the germline ends. The germline V gene has CDR1 SEHNR and CDR2 FQNEAQ (reference sequence). The CDR3 loop spans 17 amino acids. The CDR3 sequence: CASSPMVPSSYNSPLHF. The CDR3 coding sequence is TGTGCCAGCAGCCCTATGGTCCCGAGCTCCTATAATTCACCCCTCCACTTT.

A few counts support this clone. This chain joins TRBV7-2 and TRBJ2-2, with a weak D call TRBD2 (6 bases). V was cut by 7 bases and J by 12 bases, with 24 bases left in between. The CDR3 consists of 15 residues. Germline CDR1 is SGHTA and CDR2 is FQGNSA. In DNA form, the CDR3 reads TGTGCCAGCACCTCAAGGAACCTAGCGCAAGGGAAGCTGTTTTTT. Translating it yields CASTSRNLAQGKLFF.

This clone has a handful of counts. The V gene is TRBV7-2, the J gene TRBJ2-5, with D perhaps matching TRBD2 (6 bases). The CDR3 is made up of 14 amino acids. Deletions cut 4 bases from V and 5 bases from J, with 14 bases between. The germline CDR1 and CDR2 sequences are SGHTA and FQGNSA. The CDR3 reads CASSSGGVVETQYF. In DNA form, the CDR3 reads TGTGCCAGCAGCTCTGGCGGGGTCGTGGAGACCCAGTACTTC. Full variable domain (missing parts from reference TRBV7-2 and TRBJ2-5): GAGVSQSPSNKVTEKGKDVELRCDPISGHTALYWYRQSLGQGLEFLIYFQGNSAPDKSGLPSDRFSAERTGGSVSTLTIQRTQQEDSAVYLCASSSGGVVETQYFGPGTRLLVL.

The rearrangement links TRBV5-4 to TRBJ2-1; 8 nucleotides match TRBD2. Germline loops: CDR1 SGHNT, CDR2 YYREEE (reference sequence). There are 14 residues in the CDR3. V lost 3 bases, J lost 6 bases, and 5 bases stayed unmatched. CDR3 loop: CASSSSGRVNEQFF. The CDR3 nucleotides read TGTGCCAGCAGCTCCTCCGGGAGGGTCAATGAGCAGTTCTTC.

The chain is built from TRBV4-3 and TRBJ2-7; 7 nucleotides match TRBD2. CDR3 size: 18 residues. The junction had 11 bases not matched to a gene; V was cut back by 0 bases and J by 0 bases. Germline loops: CDR1 LGHNA, CDR2 YSLEER. As DNA, the CDR3 is TGCGCCAGCAGCCAAGATCATGGCCTAGCGGAAAGCTCCTACGAGCAGTACTTC. Protein: CASSQDHGLAESSYEQYF.

Only a few counts were recorded for this clone. The chain carries TRBV19 and TRBJ2-3; TRBD1 might be the D (6 bases). CDR1 LNHDA and CDR2 SQIVND come from the germline V gene (reference sequence). The CDR3 runs to 14 residues. The ends were cut back, 3 bases at V and 4 bases at J, with 11 bases in the middle. Here the CDR3 reads CASSIFQGSDTQYF. CDR3 nucleotides: TGTGCCAGTAGTATTTTCCAGGGGTCAGATACGCAGTATTTT.

This clone was detected only once. The chain has TRBV19 and TRBJ2-1; TRBD1 matches at 9 bases. V was clipped by 4 bases and J by 4 bases; unmatched bases: 8. The length of the CDR3 is 16 residues. The germline V gene has CDR1 LNHDA and CDR2 SQIVND (reference sequence). The CDR3 nucleotides are TGTGCCAGTAGTACGAGGACAGGGGCCATTTACAATGAGCAGTTCTTC. This encodes CASSTRTGAIYNEQFF.

The J gene is TRBJ1-1, the V gene TRBV18; 9 positions match TRBD1. This CDR3 has 14 residues. Trimming at V came to 3 bases and at J to 3 bases, leaving 2 bases not matched to a gene. In germline, CDR1 is KGHSH, CDR2 LQKENI. CDR3 DNA sequence: TGTGCCAGCTCACCCGGACAGGGGCACACTGAAGCTTTCTTT. It codes for CASSPGQGHTEAFF.

The V and J genes are TRBV5-1 and TRBJ2-7; 13 nucleotides match TRBD2. Germline lookup yields CDR1 SGHRS and CDR2 YFSETQ. This CDR3 spans 13 amino acids. The ends lost 5 bases at V and 6 bases at J; junction bases unmatched: 2. CDR3 sequence: CASRTSGGAEQYF. The DNA for the CDR3 is TGCGCCAGCAGAACTAGCGGGGGGGCCGAGCAGTACTTC.